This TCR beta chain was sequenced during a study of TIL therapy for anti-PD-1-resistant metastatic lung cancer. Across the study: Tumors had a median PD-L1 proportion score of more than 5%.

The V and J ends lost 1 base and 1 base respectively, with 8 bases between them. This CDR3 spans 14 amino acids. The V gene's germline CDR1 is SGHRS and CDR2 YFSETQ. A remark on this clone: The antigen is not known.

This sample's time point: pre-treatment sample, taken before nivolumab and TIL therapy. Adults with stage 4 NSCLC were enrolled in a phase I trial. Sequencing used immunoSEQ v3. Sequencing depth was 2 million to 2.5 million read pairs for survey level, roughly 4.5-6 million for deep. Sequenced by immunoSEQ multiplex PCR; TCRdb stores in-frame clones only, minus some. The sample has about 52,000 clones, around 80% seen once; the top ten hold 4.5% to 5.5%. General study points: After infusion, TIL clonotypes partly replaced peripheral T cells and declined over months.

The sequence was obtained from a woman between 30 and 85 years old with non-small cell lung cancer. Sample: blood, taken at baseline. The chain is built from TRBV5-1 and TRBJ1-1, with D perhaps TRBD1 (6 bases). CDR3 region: CASSLTGTNTEAFF. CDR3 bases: TGCGCCAGCAGCTTGACAGGGACGAACACTGAAGCTTTCTTT.